Listed here is a single T cell receptor (beta chain). Its antigen is not yet known. Per-base quality was not reported, and no clone a single base away is much larger than it. The data stem from a study of PD-1 blockade in classical Hodgkin lymphoma (dated by TCRdb to about 2020). Regarding the study in general: Nivolumab dosing was 3 mg/kg intravenously every 2 weeks, continuing until either disease progression or unacceptable toxicity. A peripheral blood immune signature of response to PD-1 blockade in classical Hodgkin lymphoma was defined using TCR beta sequencing and CyTOF. What the study reported, not specific to this receptor: Newly diagnosed patients were reported to have lower baseline TCR diversity than healthy donors, and relapsed/refractory patients were reported to have lower baseline TCR diversity still. A significant rise by C4D1 was seen in CD4+ but not CD8+ TCR diversity (p=0.0027 vs p=0.16), with the rise being most apparent in complete responders (p=0.02). Baseline diversity similar to that of newly diagnosed patients was observed in trial patients achieving complete response, whereas significantly lower diversity was observed in partial responders and progressors. Diversity was lower in patients who began nivolumab less than 1 year after ASCT, so these patients were left out of later analyses to avoid confounding by immune reconstitution. The study covered only a single clinical trial cohort, and the causes of the repertoire differences, possibly disease activity or prior therapy, were still not defined.

This sample's time point label indicates: cycle 2 day 1 (C2D1) of nivolumab. All trial patients had relapsed after autologous stem cell transplantation, with cohorts A, B and C differing in prior brentuximab vedotin exposure. The trial cohort comprised 60 or so patients with relapsed/refractory classical Hodgkin lymphoma whose best overall responses were complete response, partial response or progressive disease. In the multi-cohort phase II CheckMate 205 trial, trial patients received single-agent nivolumab. Best overall response was determined by an independent review committee according to the 2007 International Working Group response criteria. Trial PBMCs were collected just before the start of nivolumab (C1D1) and during therapy at cycle 2 day 1 and cycle 4 day 1. Peripheral blood was collected in 8 mL Vacutainer Cell Preparation Tubes, from which PBMCs were isolated by centrifugation and then cryopreserved.

For CDR1 and CDR2, the germline V gene lists SGHTS and YDEGEE. The CDR3 runs 14 residues from the cysteine to the phenylalanine. The read is trimmed to its CDR3 DNA, 42 bases read in frame from base 1. V sheds 0 bases and J sheds 6 bases, leaving 12 bases between their ends. Genomic DNA was extracted with the Qiagen DNeasy kit from unsorted PBMCs and from negatively selected CD4+ and CD8+ fractions. TCR beta CDR3 regions were amplified by immunoSEQ multiplex PCR using primers annealing to V and J segments. A synthetic immune receptor repertoire was used to minimize amplification bias, and remaining bias was computationally removed after sequencing. From the authors' description of their analysis: Custom Python scripts were used to quantify repertoire diversity as the Shannon entropy index. The unsorted, CD4+ and CD8+ repertoires were each analyzed separately, with the exception of combined analyses, where CD4+ and CD8+ sequences were merged in silico. A clone counted as expanded when the clone's frequency after treatment rose at least 2-fold relative to C1D1, and clones undetected at baseline were given a pseudocount of 0.5. Clones with 0 or 1 copy at C1D1 were defined as singleton clones, while clones with 2 or more copies were defined as non-singleton clones. Clones expanded in unsorted samples were annotated as CD4+, CD8+ or unknown by matching protein sequences in sorted samples from the same patient. Diversity changes from C1D1 to C4D1 were tested in paired samples using Wilcoxon tests. Sourced from immuneACCESS, this table was stored by TCRdb with only in-frame sequences that have V and J called. A share of the clones is absent; for the studies checked, an unresolved V gene accounts for under half, and the remainder has no known explanation. Clone size and V and J calls were adopted from that table, with D and trimming inferred from the DNA. The sample has 25,000 to 35,000 clones on record, about two thirds of them singletons. The biggest ten clones account for 12% to 15% of the sample.

Recombination linked TRBV5-8 to TRBJ1-2; the D gene assignment is ambiguous. This clonotype originated in a human donor with classical Hodgkin lymphoma. The source material was peripheral blood mononuclear cells (PBMCs), sampled before the second cycle of nivolumab. The nucleotide sequence is TGTGCCAGCAGCTTGGGCCGGGTGGCCCATGGCTACACCTTC. It encodes CASSLGRVAHGYTF. Supplemented by the reference TRBV5-8 and TRBJ1-2 proteins around the CDR3, the complete variable domain is EAGVTQSPTHLIKTRGQQATLRCSPISGHTSVYWYQQALGLGLQFLLWYDEGEERNRGNFPPRFSGRQFPNYSSELNVNALELEDSALYLCASSLGRVAHGYTFGSGTRLTVV.